This TCR beta chain was sequenced in a study of CXCR3-negative and CXCR3-positive naive CD8 T cells. Study findings and constraints: Similar TRBV-TRBJ gene usage was seen in naive CXCR3-negative and CXCR3-positive cells, but not in memory cells.

Triplicate roughly 300,000-cell sorts were made of each CD8+ T cell subset. A note on this clonotype: Antigen specificity is unknown.

Germline CDR1 DFQATT, CDR2 SNEGSKA (reference sequence). There are 14 residues in the CDR3. With UMI labels, 5' RACE was used to prepare the TRB cDNA libraries. Each CDR3 protein gets one entry in TCRdb, which reprocessed the 5' RACE reads and gives no DNA. The sample has about 24,000 distinct CDR3 sequences. This chain uses TRBV20-1 with TRBJ1-5; with no DNA, the TCRdb D assignment of TRBD1 cannot be verified. The specimen was naive CXCR3- CD8+ T cells from blood. The subset here: CD45RO-CCR7+CD27+CD95- naive CD8+ T cells lacking CXCR3 (TNR3-). This TCR came from a human donor in good health. Some clones in this sample may be carry-over from other donors' samples. The chain's CDR3 is CSASTGDSNQPQHF.